Presented here are 24 T cell receptor beta chains from one specimen sequenced in a study of cytomegalovirus exposure and HLA in healthy donors. The PCR employed 60 Vbeta primers together with 13 Jbeta primers. TCRdb keeps only in-frame clones here, not all; method: immunoSEQ multiplex PCR. Among about 140,000 clones listed, 70% to 80% were seen once. The source material was PBMCs. The receptors come from a woman aged 40 to 50 in good health and CMV-seronegative.

This CDR3 is CASRRQGALVETQYF. As DNA, the CDR3 is TGTGCCAGCAGGAGACAGGGGGCGTTGGTGGAGACCCAGTACTTC. The chain is built from TRBV2 and TRBJ2-5, with 10 bases that match TRBD1. The germline CDR1 and CDR2 sequences are SNHLY and FYNNEI. Germline trimming cut 6 bases from V and 5 bases from J; bases unmatched to any gene: 9. The CDR3 is 15 amino acids.

The chain carries TRBV7-2 and TRBJ2-2; no definite D call. CDR3 length equals 15 residues. Germline-derived CDR1 and CDR2 are SGHTA and FQGNSA. V was clipped by 5 bases and J by 2 bases, with 12 bases between them. DNA for the CDR3: TGTGCCAGCAGCCAGGCGACGCCTAACACCGGGGAGCTGTTTTTT. It specifies CASSQATPNTGELFF.

V and J are TRBV7-9 and TRBJ1-2; TRBD1 matches 8 bases. Germline V lookup: CDR1 SEHNR, CDR2 FQNEAQ (reference sequence). Losses at the gene ends were 5 bases for V and 4 bases for J; bases not matched to a gene: 6. This CDR3 comprises 14 residues. Here the CDR3 DNA reads TGTGCCAGCAGCGTGACAGGGGTCCTCTATGGCTACACCTTC. Its translation: CASSVTGVLYGYTF. Full variable domain (missing parts from reference TRBV7-9 and TRBJ1-2): DTGVSQNPRHKITKRGQNVTFRCDPISEHNRLYWYRQTLGQGPEFLTYFQNEAQLEKSRLLSDRFSAERPKGSFSTLEIQRTEQGDSAMYLCASSVTGVLYGYTFGSGTRLTVV.

The genes are TRBV28 and TRBJ2-1, with a tentative D call TRBD1 (5 bases). The V gene's germline CDR1 is MDHEN and CDR2 SYDVKM. V was cut by 7 bases and J by 2 bases, with 9 bases left in between. This CDR3 is built from 13 residues. The CDR3 region is CASKLGAYNEQFF. DNA of the CDR3: TGTGCCAGCAAATTAGGGGCCTACAATGAGCAGTTCTTC.

This clone was counted a few times. V usage is TRBV11-2 and J usage is TRBJ2-3; the D gene is possibly TRBD2 (5 bases). Looked up from germline, CDR1 is SGHAT and CDR2 is FQNNGV. Trimming removed 1 base from V and 2 bases from J, with 10 bases in between. The CDR3 has 15 amino acids. CDR3 bases: TGTGCCAGCAGCTTAGGGGAGCCCCCCACAGATACGCAGTATTTT. This codes for CASSLGEPPTDTQYF.

This chain joins TRBV18 and TRBJ2-5, with TRBD1 matching over 9 bases. CDR3 length equals 14 residues. Unmatched junction bases numbered 1, after V lost 3 bases and J lost 2 bases. Germline-derived CDR1 and CDR2 are KGHSH and LQKENI. The CDR3 here is CASSPGQGQETQYF. In DNA form, the CDR3 reads TGTGCCAGCTCACCCGGACAGGGGCAAGAGACCCAGTACTTC.

The chain combines TRBV7-8 with TRBJ2-1; 10 bases line up with TRBD2. The CDR3 is 19 residues long. V shed 1 base and J 7 bases; nucleotides not matched to a gene: 16. Looked up from germline, CDR1 is SGHVS and CDR2 is FQNEAQ. The CDR3 protein is CASSLVKSLAGDFGNEQFF. The CDR3 nucleotides read TGTGCCAGCAGCTTAGTTAAGTCGCTAGCGGGAGATTTCGGGAATGAGCAGTTCTTC.

The sample holds a few counts of this clone. This rearrangement joins TRBV5-4 to TRBJ2-7, with 12 bases identical to TRBD2. This CDR3 is 17 amino acids long. Germline CDR1 is SGHNT and CDR2 is YYREEE (reference sequence). V shed 0 bases, J shed 0 bases, and the junction held 4 bases outside the gene matches. The CDR3 here is CASSLGLAGDFSYEQYF. The CDR3 DNA sequence: TGTGCCAGCAGCTTGGGACTAGCGGGGGACTTCTCCTACGAGCAGTACTTC.

This chain links TRBV9 with TRBJ1-6, with unresolved D. Germline V CDR1 and CDR2: SGDLS, YYNGEE. V lost 1 base to trimming and J lost 8 bases, with 10 bases between them. The CDR3 runs 14 residues. CDR3 nucleotide sequence: TGTGCCAGCAGCGTATTCACTGAGGATTCACCCCTCCACTTT. Translated: CASSVFTEDSPLHF.

V and J are TRBV15 and TRBJ1-3, with D maybe TRBD1 (5 bases). The germline gives CDR1 LNHNV, CDR2 YYDKDF (reference sequence). The CDR3 runs 16 residues. Between the trimmed V and J ends, which lost 2 bases and 4 bases, there was a span of 15 bases. The CDR3 here is CATSRNRRDSGNTIYF. CDR3 sequence (DNA): TGTGCCACCAGCAGAAACAGACGGGACTCAGGAAACACCATATATTTT.

This chain connects TRBV18 to TRBJ2-7; 9 bases line up with TRBD1. V lost 2 bases and J lost 3; bases outside the gene matches: 5. This CDR3 is 15 amino acids long. Looked up from germline, CDR1 is KGHSH and CDR2 is LQKENI. CDR3: CASSPRGQGGYEQYF. The CDR3 bases are TGTGCCAGCTCACCAAGGGGACAGGGTGGCTACGAGCAGTACTTC.

This chain connects TRBV10-3 to TRBJ1-3, with 7 bases lining up with TRBD1. Germline lookup yields CDR1 ENHRY and CDR2 SYGVKD. This CDR3 spans 17 amino acids. Trimming took 6 bases from V and 0 from J; bases not matched to a gene: 11. The CDR3 reads CAISYKGGRNSGNTIYF. The DNA for the CDR3 is TGTGCCATCAGCTATAAAGGGGGCCGGAACTCTGGAAACACCATATATTTT.

J is TRBJ1-5 and V is TRBV19; no firm D call. Trimming cost V 5 bases and J 7 bases, with 12 bases left between them. Germline V CDR1 and CDR2: LNHDA, SQIVND (reference sequence). The CDR3 runs to 13 residues. The CDR3 loop reads CASSPGLAQPQHF. The CDR3, as DNA: TGTGCCAGTAGTCCGGGATTAGCCCAGCCCCAGCATTTT.

The chain employs TRBV4-2 and TRBJ1-2, with 8 bases that match TRBD1. Trimming at V came to 3 bases and at J to 6 bases, leaving 15 bases not matched to a gene. CDR1 is LGHNA, CDR2 YNFKEQ, per germline. This CDR3 contains 17 residues. This chain's CDR3 is CASSQRGQGSELDGYTF. For the CDR3, the DNA is TGTGCCAGCAGCCAGAGAGGACAGGGTAGTGAGTTGGATGGCTACACCTTC.

This chain connects TRBV27 to TRBJ2-7, with D possibly being TRBD2 (5 bases). The length of the CDR3 is 13 residues. The germline V and J ends were trimmed by 5 bases and 7 bases, with 15 bases remaining between them. CDR1 and CDR2 from the germline V gene are MNHEY and SMNVEV (reference sequence). Here the CDR3 DNA reads TGTGCCAGCAGTCCGGGTAGGACTGGAGAGCAGTACTTC. Amino acid sequence: CASSPGRTGEQYF.

The rearrangement joins TRBV2 to TRBJ2-1; D is unclear. This CDR3 spans 14 amino acids. V was cut by 6 bases and J by 0 bases, with 9 bases left in between. The germline CDR1 and CDR2 sequences are SNHLY and FYNNEI. As DNA, the CDR3 is TGTGCCAGCAGGAACAGAAGCTCCTACAATGAGCAGTTCTTC. Its protein product is CASRNRSSYNEQFF.

The chain combines TRBV7-2 with TRBJ2-7; D remains ambiguous. This CDR3 spans 13 amino acids. Deletions cut 5 bases from V and 7 bases from J, with 15 bases between. CDR1 is SGHTA, CDR2 FQGNSA, per germline. The CDR3 here is CASSADLLGEQYF. CDR3 in DNA: TGTGCCAGCAGCGCAGATTTACTCGGGGAGCAGTACTTC.

This clone appeared a single time. The rearrangement uses TRBV11-1 and TRBJ2-7; weak D call: TRBD1 (5 bases). Per the germline V gene, CDR1 is SGHAT and CDR2 is FQDESV (reference sequence). This CDR3 spans 17 amino acids. With 2 bases removed from V and 4 bases from J, the gap between germline ends came to 21 bases. The CDR3 reads CASSLIRSGILFYEQYF. CDR3 coding DNA: TGTGCCAGCAGCTTAATCAGATCAGGGATCCTATTTTACGAGCAGTACTTC.

The chain employs TRBV7-3 and TRBJ2-2; a possible D gene is TRBD1 (6 bases). Deletions cut 2 bases from V and 5 bases from J, with 6 bases between. CDR1 is SGHTA and CDR2 is FQGTGA in the germline V gene. This CDR3 spans 13 amino acids. The CDR3 sequence is CASSLQGTGELFF. CDR3 coding DNA: TGTGCCAGCAGCTTACAGGGGACCGGGGAGCTGTTTTTT.

This clone was observed a few times. The genes are TRBV4-2 and TRBJ2-2; 7 bases fit TRBD2. Trimming removed 0 bases from V and 4 bases from J; junction bases left unmatched: 5. This CDR3 has 16 residues. CDR1 and CDR2 (germline): LGHNA, YNFKEQ. Here the CDR3 DNA reads TGTGCCAGCAGCCAAGAGGGTCTAGCGGTCACCGGGGAGCTGTTTTTT. Translated, it gives CASSQEGLAVTGELFF.

The rearrangement uses TRBV6-5 and TRBJ1-1; possibly TRBD1 for D (5 bases). From germline, CDR1 is MNHEY and CDR2 SVGAGI. The germline V and J ends were trimmed by 5 bases and 1 base, with 11 bases remaining between them. The CDR3 sequence is 14 residues long. CDR3 loop: CASSPGGGNTEAFF. As DNA, the CDR3 is TGTGCCAGCAGTCCCGGGGGGGGGAACACTGAAGCTTTCTTT.

The chain has TRBV4-3 and TRBJ1-2; D gene unclear. This CDR3 is 13 amino acids long. Trimming removed 0 bases at V and 5 bases at J, with 7 bases between. Looked up from germline, CDR1 is LGHNA and CDR2 is YSLEER. CDR3: CASSQDTEYGYTF. The CDR3 nucleotides read TGCGCCAGCAGCCAAGACACAGAGTATGGCTACACCTTC.

The chain carries TRBV6-1 and TRBJ1-3; D is ambiguous. Germline-derived CDR1 and CDR2 are MNHNS and SASEGT. The V and J ends lost 11 bases and 0 bases respectively, with 14 bases between them. This CDR3 has 14 amino acids. CDR3 nucleotides: TGTGCCGGAAGGGAGTCCCACTCTGGAAACACCATATATTTT. As protein: CAGRESHSGNTIYF.

The V and J genes are TRBV6-4 and TRBJ2-1; 9 bases agree with TRBD1. Trimming removed 7 bases from V and 11 bases from J; junction bases left unmatched: 24. Germline CDR1 is MRHNA and CDR2 is SNTAGT. CDR3 size: 18 residues. For the CDR3, the DNA is TGTGCCAGCACTGATAAAAAGGAGGGGGGACAGGGTCCTTTACAGCAGTTCTTC. Translated, it gives CASTDKKEGGQGPLQQFF.